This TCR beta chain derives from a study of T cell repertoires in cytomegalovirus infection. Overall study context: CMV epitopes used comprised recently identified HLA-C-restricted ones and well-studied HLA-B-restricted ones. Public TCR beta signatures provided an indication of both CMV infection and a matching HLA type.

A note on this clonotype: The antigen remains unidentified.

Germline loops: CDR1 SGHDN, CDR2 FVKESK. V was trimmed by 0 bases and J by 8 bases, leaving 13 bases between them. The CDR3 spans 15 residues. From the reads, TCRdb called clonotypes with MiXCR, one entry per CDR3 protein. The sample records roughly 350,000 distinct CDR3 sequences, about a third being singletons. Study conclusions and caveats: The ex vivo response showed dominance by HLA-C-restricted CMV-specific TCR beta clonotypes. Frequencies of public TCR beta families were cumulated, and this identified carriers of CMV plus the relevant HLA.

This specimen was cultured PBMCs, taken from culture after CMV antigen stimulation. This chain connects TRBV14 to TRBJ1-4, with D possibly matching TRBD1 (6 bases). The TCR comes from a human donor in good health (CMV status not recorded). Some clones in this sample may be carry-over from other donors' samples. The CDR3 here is CASSQDGRGEEKLFF. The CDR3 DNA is TGTGCCAGCAGCCAAGATGGAAGGGGGGAGGAAAAACTGTTTTTT.